What follows are 14 T cell receptor beta chains derived from one specimen sequenced in a study of CD8+ T cells in alopecia areata. Extraction of RNA preceded its reverse transcription into cDNA, which served as the sequencing template. Clones were read by immunoSEQ multiplex PCR, and TCRdb kept only the in-frame ones, dropping some. The sample contains 270,000 or so clones, none of them singletons. On the basis of CD4, CD8alpha, NKG2D, NKG2ACE and other markers, pooled cutaneous lymph node cells were sorted. The sample was CD4+ T cells sorted from a lymph node. The source is a C3H/HeJ mouse with alopecia areata. The strain bears MHC haplotype H2-k.

This clone was detected a few times. Gene labels here are mouse ones. The CDR3 end is not reached by the read, which stops 4 residues before it; the germline J gene fills it in. The rearrangement joins TRBV13-1 to TRBJ2-4, with 10 nucleotides matching TRBD2. The CDR3 sequence is 14 residues long. Germline V gives CDR1 NSHNY, CDR2 SYGAGN. CDR3 residues: CASSDPGGANTLYF. CDR3 bases read: TGTGCCAGCAGTGATCCTGGGGGGGCAAAC.

This clone came up many times. The germline and genes are mouse ones. The read ends 4 residues shy of where the CDR3 ends; the end is completed using the germline J gene. V is TRBV13-3 and J is TRBJ2-5; 10 bases map to TRBD2. CDR3 size: 15 residues. Germline CDR1 NNHDY, CDR2 SYVADS. CDR3 protein: CASSSPGLGKDTQYF. The DNA read from the CDR3 is TGTGCCAGCAGTTCCCCGGGACTGGGGAAAGAC. The full variable domain, its missing parts supplied by reference TRBV13-3 and TRBJ2-5, is EAAVTQSPRSKVAVTGGKVTLSCHQTNNHDYMYWYRQDTGHGLRLIHYSYVADSTEKGDIPDGYKASRPSQENFSLILELASLSQTAVYFCASSSPGLGKDTQYFGPGTRLLVL.

Concerning this clone: The gene symbols are mouse symbols. CDR3 bases read: TGTGCCACCTCAGTGGGGGGGACAAACACCGGG. Translation: CATSVGGTNTG. The complete CDR3 protein is CATSVGGTNTGQLYF. The chain joins TRBV13-1 to TRBJ2-2; 8 bases are shared with TRBD2. The read ends 4 residues shy of where the CDR3 ends; the end is completed using the germline J gene. V lost 9 bases to trimming and J lost 0 bases; unmatched junction nucleotides: 7. The CDR3 consists of 15 residues. The germline gives CDR1 NSHNY, CDR2 SYGAGN.

On this clone: The germline and genes are mouse ones. The CDR3 is cut off 4 residues early in the read; its end comes from the germline J gene. This chain uses TRBV13-1 with TRBJ1-1; 7 bases match TRBD1. The CDR3 is 13 amino acids. From germline, CDR1 is NSHNY and CDR2 SYGAGN. Trimming took 6 bases from V and 3 from J; bases not matched to a gene: 5. CDR3 DNA (partial): TGTGCCAGCAAACAGGGGACGGACACA. Its protein is CASKQGTDT. The whole CDR3 sequence reads CASKQGTDTEVFF.

For this clone: Gene names and germline match the mouse. The sequenced fragment ends 4 residues before the CDR3 boundary, so the rest is inferred from the germline J gene. This chain links TRBV13-1 with TRBJ1-1, with a possible D match to TRBD1 (6 bases). The CDR3 runs 15 residues. CDR1 NSHNY and CDR2 SYGAGN come from the germline V gene. The V end lost 0 bases, the J end lost 0 bases, and 9 bases lay between the germline ends. The sequenced part of the CDR3 DNA is TGTGCCAGCAGTGATGCAGGGACACCAAACACA. This gives the protein CASSDAGTPNT. The full CDR3 protein reads CASSDAGTPNTEVFF.

Only a few counts were recorded for this clone. The gene symbols are mouse symbols. CDR3 DNA (partial): TGTGCCAGCAGCCAACCGGGACAGGGAAACACCGGG. The encoded protein is CASSQPGQGNTG. Given in full, the CDR3 is CASSQPGQGNTGQLYF. The chain combines TRBV5 with TRBJ2-2, with TRBD1 matching over 9 bases. The read ends 4 residues before the CDR3 terminus; that terminus is restored from the germline J gene. Losses at the gene ends were 2 bases for V and 1 base for J; bases not matched to a gene: 2. Germline loops: CDR1 LGHNA, CDR2 YNLKQL (reference sequence). The CDR3 runs to 16 residues.

This clone was observed many times. This may come from a read error, since a much larger clone is one base off. Gene and germline names: mouse. The read is 4 residues too short to cover the CDR3 end, so that end is filled in from the germline J gene. Other DNA sequences in this sample translate to the same CDR3. The V call is TRBV13-3, the J call TRBJ1-2; TRBD1 matches 8 bases. V trimming: 1 base; J trimming: 2 bases; junction bases outside the gene matches: 1. Germline lookup yields CDR1 NNHDY and CDR2 SYVADS. There are 14 residues in the CDR3. CDR3 sequence: CASSDQGANSDYTF. The DNA read from the CDR3 is TGTGCCAGCAGTGATCAGGGGGCGAACTCC.

With regard to this clone: Genes and germline come from the mouse. From the germline J gene comes the end of the CDR3, since the read stops 3 residues before it. The same CDR3 arises from other DNA sequences in this sample as well. This sequence joins TRBV5 and TRBJ1-6; D ambiguous. TRBJ1-6 is filed as an ORF, its function uncertain. V dropped 0 bases and J dropped 0 bases, with 9 bases sitting between them. Germline V gene sequence: CDR1 LGHNA, CDR2 YNLKQL (reference sequence). The CDR3 spans 17 residues. CDR3 loop: CASSQDSRNSYNSPLYF. CDR3 DNA, as far as it was read: TGTGCCAGCAGCCAAGATTCCAGAAATTCCTATAATTCGCCC.

In its sample, this clone was seen a few times. Gene names are the mouse ones. The sequenced fragment ends 4 residues before the CDR3 boundary, so the rest is inferred from the germline J gene. Other DNA variants within this sample encode the same CDR3. The genes are TRBV19 and TRBJ1-1; 11 positions agree with TRBD1. CDR1 and CDR2 (germline): FNHDT, SITEND (reference sequence). The CDR3 runs to 15 residues. The trim removed 6 bases at V and 0 bases at J, leaving 4 bases unmatched. CDR3 DNA (partial): TGTGCCAGCATCCCGGGACAGGGGGCAAACACA. It is translated as CASIPGQGANT. The whole CDR3 is CASIPGQGANTEVFF. Drawing the rest from reference TRBV19 and TRBJ1-1, the complete variable domain is GGIITQTPKFLIGQEGQKLTLKCQQNFNHDTMYWYRQDSGKGLRLIYYSITENDLQKGDLSEGYDASREKKSSFSLTVTSAQKNEMAVFLCASIPGQGANTEVFFGKGTRLTVV.

This clone has just a few counts. The gene symbols are mouse symbols. CDR3 DNA, as far as it was read: TGTGCCAGCAGACACCGGGACAGGGAC. Amino acid sequence: CASRHRDRD. The complete CDR3 reads CASRHRDRDTQYF. V is TRBV13-3 and J is TRBJ2-5; 8 positions agree with TRBD1. The read gets to within 4 residues of the CDR3 end, and the germline J gene fills in the rest. The CDR3 sequence is 13 residues long. In germline, CDR1 is NNHDY, CDR2 SYVADS.

A note on this clone: The gene names here belong to mouse. The sequence runs out 4 residues before the end of the CDR3; the remainder is reconstructed from the germline J gene. The chain recombines TRBV4 with TRBJ2-5; perhaps TRBD2 as D (7 bases). V gave up 3 bases and J gave up 2 bases, with 9 bases separating them. The CDR3 spans 14 residues. The germline CDR1 and CDR2 sequences are LGHDT and YNNKQL (reference sequence). CDR3 residues: CASSYGGPQDTQYF. The CDR3 bases that were read are TGTGCCAGCAGCTATGGGGGGCCCCAAGAC.

Remarks on this clone: Here the gene names and germline are mouse. The read is 4 residues too short to cover the CDR3 end, so that end is filled in from the germline J gene. V gene TRBV13-3 combines with J gene TRBJ2-3, with TRBD1 as a possible D gene (7 bases). In germline, CDR1 is NNHDY, CDR2 SYVADS. This CDR3 comprises 14 residues. V was clipped by 5 bases and J by 3 bases, with 13 bases between them. The CDR3: CASSKGAMAETLYF. The DNA read from the CDR3 is TGTGCCAGCAGCAAGGGGGCGATGGCAGAA.

This clone came up a few times. Genes and germline come from the mouse. The CDR3 goes on 4 residues after the read ends, and that part is filled in from the germline J gene. Within the sample, other DNA sequences also encode this same CDR3. The chain couples TRBV13-1 to TRBJ2-1; 11 bases map to TRBD2. The V segment lost 2 bases and the J segment 3 bases; nucleotides outside the gene matches: 1. Germline-derived CDR1 and CDR2 are NSHNY and SYGAGN. CDR3 length: 15 residues. Incomplete CDR3 DNA: TGTGCCAGCAGTGAAACTGGGGGGGCCTATGCT. It is translated as CASSETGGAYA. The whole CDR3 protein reads CASSETGGAYAEQFF.

On this clone: Gene names and germline match the mouse. Coverage ceases 4 residues before the CDR3 finishes, and the germline J gene fills in the end. This chain joins TRBV1 and TRBJ1-1; D not resolved. CDR3 size: 15 residues. The V end was cut by 0 bases, the J end by 2 bases, with 10 bases between. From germline, CDR1 is NSQYPW and CDR2 LRSPGD (reference sequence). CDR3 in amino acids: CTCSADHPHNTEVFF. Incomplete CDR3 DNA: TGCACCTGCAGTGCAGATCACCCACACAACACA.